Given below is one T cell receptor beta chain in context. What it recognizes is unknown. The Oncomine TCR Beta short-read assay generated sequence data from the DNA of cultured CD4+ T cells. TCRdb reprocessed the PCR reads via MiXCR and lists one record per CDR3 protein. The profile shows about 19,000 distinct CDR3 sequences, 40% to 50% of them singletons. This record belongs to a study of vaccination and CD4 T cells after COVID-19. Treatment specified: roughly ten-day PBMC culture with coronavirus spike peptide pools or control peptides (ViraFEST assay). The CDR3 has 13 residues. Trimming pared 5 bases from V and 7 bases from J, leaving 12 bases between. Germline-derived CDR1 and CDR2 are LNHDA and SQIVND (reference sequence).

The J gene is TRBJ1-5, the V gene TRBV19; tentative D call: TRBD1 (6 bases). The TCR comes from a human donor who had recovered from COVID-19. This sample comprised CD4+ T cells from blood, cultured in vitro, obtained after SARS-CoV-2 vaccination. In DNA form, the CDR3 reads TGTGCCAGTAGTGGGGGCTCAGTCCAGCCCCAGCATTTT. Translation: CASSGGSVQPQHF.